This entry lists 20 T cell receptor beta chains sequenced from one sample in a study of shared clonotypes between healthy human individuals. The repertoire was sequenced with immunoSEQ multiplex PCR; TCRdb's copy has only in-frame clones and lacks some. The table lists about 2.1 million clones, around 93% of them singletons. It was CD45RO-negative cells, positively selected for CCR7, that made up naive CD8 cells, with terminally differentiated effector memory CD45RA+ cells excluded. The sample consisted of naive CD8+ T cells from PBMCs. The origin of the receptors is a young man in good health. Some clones in this sample may be carry-over from other donors' samples.

The chain couples TRBV6-1 to TRBJ2-7, with 10 bases that match TRBD2. The V gene end was trimmed by 1 base and the J gene end by 3 bases; junction bases not matched to a gene: 6. This CDR3 spans 16 amino acids. Germline CDR1 and CDR2: MNHNS and SASEGT. The CDR3 sequence is CASSEGNLAGVYEQYF. The CDR3 DNA sequence: TGTGCCAGCAGTGAAGGGAACCTAGCGGGAGTCTACGAGCAGTACTTC.

This sequence joins TRBV6-6 and TRBJ2-7; D is uncertain. CDR3 size: 11 residues. The germline gives CDR1 MNHNY, CDR2 SVGAGI (reference sequence). V was trimmed by 2 bases and J by 5 bases, leaving 4 bases between them. The CDR3 region is CASSYADEQYF. As DNA, the CDR3 is TGTGCCAGCAGTTACGCTGACGAGCAGTACTTC.

This clone was detected only once. The rearrangement links TRBV7-9 to TRBJ1-1; maybe TRBD1 (6 bases). This CDR3 region has 15 residues. The germline CDR1 and CDR2 sequences are SEHNR and FQNEAQ (reference sequence). Trimming stripped 5 bases from V and 7 bases from J, with 20 bases between. The CDR3 is CASSALQGISNEAFF. The CDR3, as DNA: TGTGCCAGCAGCGCCCTACAGGGAATCTCTAATGAAGCTTTCTTT.

V is TRBV28 and J is TRBJ2-5, with D uncertain. Germline-derived CDR1 and CDR2 are MDHEN and SYDVKM. The V gene lost 8 bases and the J gene lost 5 bases, with 18 bases spanning the gap. The CDR3 has 14 residues. CDR3 sequence: CASEPYRASETQYF. In nucleotides, the CDR3 is TGTGCCAGCGAGCCCTACCGAGCATCGGAGACCCAGTACTTC.

This chain links TRBV5-8 with TRBJ1-3; possible D gene TRBD1, 5 bases. The CDR3 runs 15 residues. Trimming left V 4 bases short and J 0 bases short, with 11 bases between. CDR1 is SGHTS and CDR2 is YDEGEE in the germline V gene. In nucleotides, the CDR3 is TGTGCCAGCAGCCGGGACGGAACCTCTGGAAACACCATATATTTT. Translated: CASSRDGTSGNTIYF.

The table lists this clone with a few counts. This chain links TRBV10-1 with TRBJ2-2; D might be TRBD2 (6 bases). The germline V gene has CDR1 WNHNN and CDR2 SYGVQD (reference sequence). CDR3 length equals 13 residues. Trimming took 10 bases from V and 6 from J, leaving 15 bases between them. As DNA, the CDR3 is TGCGCCACGAGCGGGTACGGGGCCGGGGAGCTGTTTTTT. It is translated as CATSGYGAGELFF.

Only one count was recorded for this clone. The chain is built from TRBV4-1 and TRBJ2-1; no definite D call. Germline lookup yields CDR1 MGHRA and CDR2 YSYEKL. Trimming pared 1 base from V and 0 bases from J, leaving 10 bases between. The CDR3 spans 16 residues. The CDR3 here is CASSQAYLLSYNEQFF. DNA for the CDR3: TGCGCCAGCAGCCAAGCTTACCTGCTCTCCTACAATGAGCAGTTCTTC.

The V and J genes are TRBV25-1 and TRBJ2-1, with D perhaps TRBD1 (6 bases). Trimming pared 5 bases from V and 5 bases from J, leaving 13 bases between. Germline CDR1 is MGHDK and CDR2 is SYGVNS. The CDR3 is made up of 14 amino acids. This chain's CDR3 is CASSIPGVHNEQFF. DNA for the CDR3: TGTGCCAGCAGTATCCCAGGGGTCCACAATGAGCAGTTCTTC.

This clone was seen a single time. The rearrangement joins TRBV27 to TRBJ2-5; 9 bases line up with TRBD2. The J call is doubtful: the DNA matches TRBJ2-7 better. Looked up from germline, CDR1 is MNHEY and CDR2 is SMNVEV (reference sequence). This CDR3 region has 14 residues. For the CDR3, the DNA is TGTGCCAGCAGTGGGGCGACTAGCGGCTACGAGCAGTACTTC. Translating gives CASSGATSGYEQYF.

V is TRBV4-1 and J is TRBJ1-4; D perhaps matches TRBD1 (6 bases). V gave up 2 bases and J gave up 7 bases, with 17 bases separating them. The germline V gene encodes CDR1 MGHRA and CDR2 YSYEKL. This CDR3 spans 16 amino acids. The DNA of the CDR3 is TGCGCCAGCAGCCAAACAGGGCCGAGAGAGGGTGAAAAACTGTTTTTT. It translates to CASSQTGPREGEKLFF.

The chain has TRBV5-8 and TRBJ2-3, with D unclear. There are 16 residues in the CDR3. V lost 2 bases and J lost 2, with 15 bases in between. Germline V gene lookup returns CDR1 SGHTS and CDR2 YDEGEE. The CDR3 DNA reads as TGTGCCAGCAGCTTAACACTCAATGGGATCACAGATACGCAGTATTTT. Translating it yields CASSLTLNGITDTQYF. The whole variable domain, filled in from reference TRBV5-8 and TRBJ2-3, reads EAGVTQSPTHLIKTRGQQATLRCSPISGHTSVYWYQQALGLGLQFLLWYDEGEERNRGNFPPRFSGRQFPNYSSELNVNALELEDSALYLCASSLTLNGITDTQYFGPGTRLTVL.

The CDR3 region is CASSRGSHEQYF. CDR3 in DNA: TGTGCCAGCAGCCGCGGGAGCCACGAGCAGTACTTC. The V gene is TRBV28, the J gene TRBJ2-7, with 7 nucleotides matching TRBD2. CDR1 MDHEN and CDR2 SYDVKM come from the germline V gene. CDR3 size: 12 residues. The V segment lost 6 bases and the J segment 5 bases; nucleotides outside the gene matches: 4.

Points on this clone: Different DNA sequences within this sample yield the same CDR3. The chain recombines TRBV5-6 with TRBJ1-1; D ambiguous. V was cut by 0 bases and J by 4 bases, with 10 bases left in between. The germline V gene has CDR1 SGHDT and CDR2 YYEEEE. The CDR3 has 14 residues. Written as DNA, the CDR3 is TGTGCCAGCAGCTTGGGAGTAAGAGGCACTGAAGCTTTCTTT. Amino acid sequence: CASSLGVRGTEAFF. Variable domain in full (rest from reference TRBV5-6 and TRBJ1-1): DAGVTQSPTHLIKTRGQQVTLRCSPKSGHDTVSWYQQALGQGPQFIFQYYEEEERQRGNFPDRFSGHQFPNYSSELNVNALLLGDSALYLCASSLGVRGTEAFFGQGTRLTVV.

This rearrangement joins TRBV25-1 to TRBJ2-2; D is perhaps TRBD1 (5 bases). Germline V gene sequence: CDR1 MGHDK, CDR2 SYGVNS. This CDR3 is built from 15 residues. V lost 0 bases and J 11 bases, leaving 16 bases between the germline ends. The CDR3 loop is CASSEYRWQGGELFF. CDR3 coding DNA: TGTGCCAGCAGTGAATATCGGTGGCAGGGCGGTGAGCTGTTTTTT. The whole variable domain, remainder taken from reference TRBV25-1 and TRBJ2-2, is EADIYQTPRYLVIGTGKKITLECSQTMGHDKMYWYQQDPGMELHLIHYSYGVNSTEKGDLSSESTVSRIRTEHFPLTLESARPSHTSQYLCASSEYRWQGGELFFGEGSRLTVL.

The genes are TRBV19 and TRBJ1-5; D is uncertain. Germline V CDR1 and CDR2: LNHDA, SQIVND (reference sequence). V was cut by 5 bases and J by 0 bases, with 8 bases left in between. This CDR3 has 14 amino acids. CDR3 protein: CASSERNSNQPQHF. For the CDR3, the DNA is TGTGCCAGTAGTGAACGAAATAGCAATCAGCCCCAGCATTTT.

With respect to this clone: Other DNA sequences of this sample code for an identical CDR3. The chain uses TRBV27 and TRBJ1-5; D gene unclear. The CDR3 runs 13 residues. The germline V gene has CDR1 MNHEY and CDR2 SMNVEV (reference sequence). V shed 2 bases and J shed 3 bases, with 5 bases lying between them. The CDR3 reads CASSLGFNQPQHF. As DNA, the CDR3 is TGTGCCAGCAGTTTAGGTTTCAATCAGCCCCAGCATTTT.

This chain uses TRBV5-6 with TRBJ2-2, with D possibly matching TRBD2 (7 bases). CDR1 and CDR2 from the germline V gene are SGHDT and YYEEEE. The CDR3 sequence is 17 residues long. The V end lost 5 bases, the J end lost 4 bases, and 21 bases lay between the germline ends. DNA for the CDR3: TGTGCCAGCAGTCAAGGGGAGGGGCGCAGGGGCACCGGGGAGCTGTTTTTT. Protein product: CASSQGEGRRGTGELFF.

This clone was observed a single time. Within the sample, other DNA sequences also encode this same CDR3. The chain combines TRBV5-1 with TRBJ2-7, with D maybe TRBD1 (6 bases). The V end was cut by 4 bases, the J end by 1 base, with 12 bases between. The CDR3 has 14 residues. The germline V gene encodes CDR1 SGHRS and CDR2 YFSETQ. The CDR3, as DNA: TGCGCCAGCAGCCTCGGGACACCTTCCTACGAGCAGTACTTC. Translated, it gives CASSLGTPSYEQYF.

The rearrangement links TRBV9 to TRBJ2-7, with unresolved D. Germline-derived CDR1 and CDR2 are SGDLS and YYNGEE. The CDR3 sequence is 15 residues long. The V end was cut by 0 bases, the J end by 3 bases, with 13 bases between. The CDR3 coding sequence is TGTGCCAGCAGCGTAGGTCCATTTGGGCTCTACGAGCAGTACTTC. This translates into CASSVGPFGLYEQYF.

The rearrangement uses TRBV29-1 and TRBJ1-1, with TRBD1 identical over 10 bases. Trimming at V came to 0 bases and at J to 1 base, leaving 5 bases not matched to a gene. Germline loops: CDR1 SQVTM, CDR2 ANQGSEA. There are 16 residues in the CDR3. This chain's CDR3 is CSVEDLRTGGNTEAFF. The CDR3 nucleotides are TGCAGCGTTGAAGATTTAAGGACAGGGGGGAACACTGAAGCTTTCTTT.